A selection of T cell receptor beta chains follows, all from one sample in a study of Tregs in tolerant kidney transplant recipients. Only in-frame clones appear in the TCRdb table, and some are missing; sequencing was by immunoSEQ multiplex PCR. This sample has 200,000 to 300,000 clones, with roughly four fifths found just once. The sample consisted of CD4+ T cells from blood. Source of these receptors: a human donor in good health. CDR3s include the opening cysteine and the closing phenylalanine or tryptophan. The D gene is left open where the match is weak. Size is omitted from some rows. Given values are once, few, many or a class for expanded clones.

V	D	J	size	CDR3	DNA
TRBV7-6	TRBD1	TRBJ1-4	NA	CASSLRTGGVNEKLFF	TGTGCCAGCAGCTTACGTACAGGGGGGGTTAATGAAAAACTGTTTTTT
TRBV27	NA	TRBJ1-4	NA	CASSSAKGGTNEKLFF	TGTGCCAGCAGTTCTGCTAAGGGGGGGACTAATGAAAAACTGTTTTTT
TRBV5-1	TRBD1	TRBJ2-2	NA	CASLRGHDTGELFF	TGCGCCAGCTTGAGGGGGCATGACACCGGGGAGCTGTTTTTT
TRBV18	TRBD1	TRBJ1-2	once	CASSSGTGLNYGYTF	TGTGCCAGCTCATCAGGGACAGGTCTTAACTATGGCTACACCTTC
TRBV29-1	TRBD2	TRBJ2-3	NA	CSVVGLGSVDTQYF	TGCAGCGTTGTGGGACTAGGATCTGTCGATACGCAGTATTTT
TRBV2	TRBD2	TRBJ2-7	NA	CATGLAGDYEQYF	TGTGCCACCGGACTAGCGGGTGACTACGAGCAGTACTTC
TRBV5-1	NA	TRBJ2-1	NA	CASSSLAVPYNEQFF	TGCGCCAGCAGCTCCTTAGCGGTACCCTACAATGAGCAGTTCTTC
TRBV5-1	NA	TRBJ2-2	NA	CASSQGLVNTGELFF	TGCGCCAGCAGTCAGGGGCTAGTGAACACCGGGGAGCTGTTTTTT
TRBV7-9	NA	TRBJ2-5	NA	CASSLGQGTLETQYF	TGTGCCAGCAGCTTGGGCCAGGGCACTCTGGAGACCCAGTACTTC
TRBV18	NA	TRBJ2-7	NA	CASSSAVGQGEQYF	TGTGCCAGCTCCTCGGCCGTGGGCCAGGGCGAGCAGTACTTC
TRBV18	TRBD1	TRBJ1-5	NA	CASSPTGGAGNQPQHF	TGTGCCAGCTCACCCACAGGGGGCGCTGGGAATCAGCCCCAGCATTTT
TRBV18	TRBD2	TRBJ2-1	NA	CASSPGLAGGDEQFF	TGTGCCAGCTCACCTGGACTAGCGGGAGGGGATGAGCAGTTCTTC
TRBV2	NA	TRBJ1-5	few	CASSEAGRASQPQHF	TGTGCCAGCAGTGAAGCAGGAAGGGCCAGTCAGCCCCAGCATTTT
TRBV29-1	NA	TRBJ2-3	NA	CSVLRGGETDTQYF	TGCAGCGTCTTGCGTGGGGGTGAGACAGATACGCAGTATTTT
TRBV5-4	NA	TRBJ2-3	NA	CASSWETGTQYF	TGTGCCAGCAGCTGGGAAACCGGTACGCAGTATTTT
TRBV5-4	TRBD2	TRBJ2-7	NA	CASSHAGRGDEQYF	TGTGCCAGCAGCCACGCCGGGAGGGGAGACGAGCAGTACTTC
TRBV7-9	NA	TRBJ2-7	NA	CASSVGKGTQEDYEQYF	TGTGCCAGCAGCGTCGGTAAAGGGACTCAAGAGGACTACGAGCAGTACTTC
TRBV11-2	TRBD1	TRBJ2-1	NA	CASKGDRVYNEQFF	TGTGCCAGCAAGGGTGACAGGGTCTACAATGAGCAGTTCTTC
TRBV10-1	NA	TRBJ2-1	once	CASSEPGTQNEQFF	TGCGCCAGCAGTGAACCTGGGACTCAAAATGAGCAGTTCTTC
TRBV6-4	TRBD1	TRBJ2-7	NA	CASSRDRGDEQYF	TGTGCCAGCAGCCGGGACAGGGGAGACGAGCAGTACTTC
TRBV6-6	TRBD2	TRBJ2-5	NA	CASTGTSEETQYF	TGTGCCAGCACCGGGACTAGCGAAGAGACCCAGTACTTC
TRBV5-6	TRBD1	TRBJ1-3	NA	CASSSVRDRAGNTIYF	TGTGCCAGCAGCTCTGTCCGGGACAGGGCTGGAAACACCATATATTTT
TRBV20-1	NA	TRBJ2-3	NA	CSASRADTQYF	TGCAGTGCTAGTAGGGCAGATACGCAGTATTTT
TRBV13	NA	TRBJ2-3	NA	CASSSIPGSDTQYF	TGTGCCAGCAGCTCGATCCCAGGGTCAGATACGCAGTATTTT
TRBV7-8	TRBD1	TRBJ1-1	NA	CASSLNRQGVNTEAFF	TGTGCCAGCAGCCTAAACAGACAGGGGGTAAACACTGAAGCTTTCTTT
TRBV5-1	TRBD2	TRBJ2-5	NA	CASRKHEGGLGETQYF	TGCGCCAGCCGCAAGCACGAGGGAGGGCTGGGAGAGACCCAGTACTTC